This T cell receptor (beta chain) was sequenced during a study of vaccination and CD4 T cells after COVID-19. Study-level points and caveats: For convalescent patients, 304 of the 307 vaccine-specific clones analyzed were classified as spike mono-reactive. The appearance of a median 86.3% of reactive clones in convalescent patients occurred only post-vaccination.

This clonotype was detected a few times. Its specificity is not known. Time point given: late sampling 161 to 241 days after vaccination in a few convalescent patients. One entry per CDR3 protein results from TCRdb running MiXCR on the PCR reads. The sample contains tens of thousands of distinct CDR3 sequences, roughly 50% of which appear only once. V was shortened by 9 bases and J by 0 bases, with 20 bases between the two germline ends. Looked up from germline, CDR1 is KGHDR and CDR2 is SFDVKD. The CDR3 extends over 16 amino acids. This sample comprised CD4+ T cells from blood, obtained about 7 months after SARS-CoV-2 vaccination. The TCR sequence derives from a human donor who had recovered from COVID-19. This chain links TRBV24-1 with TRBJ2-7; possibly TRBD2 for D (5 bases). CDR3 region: CATGLTGTRFSYEQYF. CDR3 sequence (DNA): TGTGCCACCGGCCTAACGGGAACAAGGTTCTCCTACGAGCAGTACTTC.